Each of the 6 T cell receptor beta chains below was sequenced from the same sample in a study of blood T cells in healthy people across ages. Using a J-beta primer mix together with a sample-barcoded 5' primer, a second PCR was run for roughly 6 to 11 cycles. TCRdb re-derived calls from the 5' RACE reads in MiXCR, one entry per CDR3 protein. The profile shows approximately 690,000 distinct CDR3 sequences, about 53% of them singletons. Material for sequencing was blood. Receptors were obtained from a man between 60 and 70 years old in good health.

The chain carries TRBV20-1 and TRBJ1-5; D perhaps matches TRBD1 (5 bases). From germline, CDR1 is DFQATT and CDR2 SNEGSKA (reference sequence). This CDR3 is built from 15 residues. Trimming took 6 bases from V and 0 from J, leaving 15 bases between them. The CDR3: CSAIPGLTSNQPQHF. CDR3 nucleotide sequence: TGCAGTGCGATCCCAGGGCTAACTAGCAATCAGCCCCAGCATTTT.

This clonotype occurred a few times. This chain joins TRBV7-9 and TRBJ1-2, with D perhaps matching TRBD1 (6 bases). The germline V gene encodes CDR1 SEHNR and CDR2 FQNEAQ (reference sequence). The V gene lost 1 base and the J gene lost 6 bases, with 9 bases spanning the gap. The CDR3 has 13 residues. CDR3 DNA sequence: TGTGCCAGCAGCTTAGAGAACAGGGATGGCTACACCTTC. Translation gives CASSLENRDGYTF.

DNA for the CDR3: TGTGCCAGCCACGGATCGGGGGGCTATGGCTACACCTTC. Its protein product is CASHGSGGYGYTF. The chain joins TRBV3-1 to TRBJ1-2; perhaps TRBD1 as D (5 bases). The CDR3 sequence is 13 residues long. Trimming stripped 8 bases from V and 4 bases from J, with 14 bases between. CDR1 is LGHDT and CDR2 is YNNKEL in the germline V gene (reference sequence).

The chain combines TRBV6-1 with TRBJ2-1, with D perhaps matching TRBD1 (5 bases). Germline V lookup: CDR1 MNHNS, CDR2 SASEGT. With 8 bases removed from V and 1 base from J, the gap between germline ends came to 21 bases. The length of the CDR3 is 17 residues. CDR3 loop: CASSPKTGGSSYNEQFF. The CDR3 DNA follows: TGTGCCAGCTCCCCGAAAACAGGTGGTAGTTCCTACAATGAGCAGTTCTTC.

This chain links TRBV12-3 or TRBV12-4 with TRBJ2-5; TRBD2 aligns across 8 bases. The trim removed 2 bases at V and 2 bases at J, leaving 4 bases unmatched. The CDR3 sequence is 15 residues long. This CDR3 is CASSLFQREQETQYF. The CDR3 nucleotides read TGTGCCAGCAGTTTATTCCAGCGGGAGCAAGAGACCCAGTACTTC.

The sample holds a few counts of this clonotype. The rearrangement links TRBV29-1 to TRBJ1-4; D not certain. With 5 bases removed from V and 5 bases from J, the gap between germline ends came to 12 bases. Germline V lookup: CDR1 SQVTM, CDR2 ANQGSEA. The CDR3 sequence is 13 residues long. The CDR3 DNA follows: TGCAGCGTTTCTGTAGCCCTGAATGAAAAACTGTTTTTT. The encoded protein is CSVSVALNEKLFF.